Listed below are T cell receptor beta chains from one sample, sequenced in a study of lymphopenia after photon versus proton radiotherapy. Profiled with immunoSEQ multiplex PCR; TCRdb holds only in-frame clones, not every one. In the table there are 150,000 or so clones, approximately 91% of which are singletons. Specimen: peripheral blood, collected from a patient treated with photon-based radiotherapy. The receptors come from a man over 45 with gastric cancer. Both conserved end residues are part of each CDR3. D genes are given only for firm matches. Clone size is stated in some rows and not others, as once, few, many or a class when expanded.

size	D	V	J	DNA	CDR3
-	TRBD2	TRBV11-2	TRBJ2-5	TGTGCCAGCAGCTTGGAGGGACTAGCGGGAGGGCAAGAGACCCAGTACTTC	CASSLEGLAGGQETQYF
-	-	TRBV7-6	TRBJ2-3	TGTGCCAGCAGGAAGTCGGCGGGCCCCCGGGATACGCAGTATTTT	CASRKSAGPRDTQYF
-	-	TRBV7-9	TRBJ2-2	TGTGCCAGCAGCTCATGGGAGGCCGCGAACACCGGGGAGCTGTTTTTT	CASSSWEAANTGELFF
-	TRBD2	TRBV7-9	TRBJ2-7	TGTGCCAGCAGCCGGGACTATCAGTACGAGCAGTACTTC	CASSRDYQYEQYF
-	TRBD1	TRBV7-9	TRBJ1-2	TGTGCCAGCAGAGACCCGGGACAGGGTGACTATGGCTACACCTTC	CASRDPGQGDYGYTF
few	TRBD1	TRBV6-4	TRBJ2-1	TGTGCCAGCAGTGTTGGGACAGGCCCTTACAATGAGCAGTTCTTC	CASSVGTGPYNEQFF
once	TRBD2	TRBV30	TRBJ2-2	TGTGCCTGGAAGCGGGACGCCACCGGGGAGCTGTTTTTT	CAWKRDATGELFF
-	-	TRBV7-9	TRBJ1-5	TGTGCCAGCAGCTTAGCCCTCAATCAGCCCCAGCATTTT	CASSLALNQPQHF
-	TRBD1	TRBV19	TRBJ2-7	TGTGCCAGTAGTACCCGGGACAGTCGGAAAGAGCAGTACTTC	CASSTRDSRKEQYF
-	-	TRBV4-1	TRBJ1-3	TGCGCCAGCAGCCCTAGAGGGAGGTACTCTGGAAACACCATATATTTT	CASSPRGRYSGNTIYF
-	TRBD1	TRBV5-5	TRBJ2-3	TGTGCCAGCAGCGTGACAGGGACCACCACAGATACGCAGTATTTT	CASSVTGTTTDTQYF
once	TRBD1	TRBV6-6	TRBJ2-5	TGTGCCAGCAGTTGGCCGGGACAGGGGAAAGAGACCCAGTACTTC	CASSWPGQGKETQYF
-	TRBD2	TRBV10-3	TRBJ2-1	TGTGCCATCAGTGAGCGGACTAGTTATCGTGAGCAGTTCTTC	CAISERTSYREQFF
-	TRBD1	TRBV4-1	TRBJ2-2	TGCGCCAGCAGCTCGACAGGGACGAACACCGGGGAGCTGTTTTTT	CASSSTGTNTGELFF
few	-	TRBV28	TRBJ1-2	TGTGCCAGCAGTTTGCGGGGCGAGGGCTACACCTTC	CASSLRGEGYTF